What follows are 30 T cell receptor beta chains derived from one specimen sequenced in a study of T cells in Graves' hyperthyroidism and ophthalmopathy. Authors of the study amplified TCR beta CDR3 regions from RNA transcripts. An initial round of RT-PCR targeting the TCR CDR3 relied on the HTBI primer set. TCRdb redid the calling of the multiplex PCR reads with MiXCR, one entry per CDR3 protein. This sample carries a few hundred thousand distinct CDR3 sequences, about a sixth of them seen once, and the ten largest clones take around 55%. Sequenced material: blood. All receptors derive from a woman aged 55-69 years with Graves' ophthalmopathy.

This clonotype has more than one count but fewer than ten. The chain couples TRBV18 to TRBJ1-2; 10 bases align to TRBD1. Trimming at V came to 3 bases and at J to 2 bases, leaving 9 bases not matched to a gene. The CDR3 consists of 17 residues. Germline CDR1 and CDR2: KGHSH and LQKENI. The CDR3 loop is CASSPGFGQGVNYGYTF. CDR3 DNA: TGTGCCAGCTCACCTGGTTTTGGACAGGGGGTGAACTATGGCTACACCTTC.

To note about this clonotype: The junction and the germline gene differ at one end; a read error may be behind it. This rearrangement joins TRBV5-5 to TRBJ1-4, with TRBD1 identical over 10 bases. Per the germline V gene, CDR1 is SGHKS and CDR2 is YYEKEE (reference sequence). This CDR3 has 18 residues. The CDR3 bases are TGTGCCAGCGAGATGGGGCGAGATCCGGGACAGGGGAATGTAAAACTGTTTTTT. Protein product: CASEMGRDPGQGNVKLFF. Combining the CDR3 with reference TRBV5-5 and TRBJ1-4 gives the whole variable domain DAGVTQSPTHLIKTRGQQVTLRCSPISGHKSVSWYQQVLGQGPQFIFQYYEKEERGRGNFPDRFSARQFPNYSSELNVNALLLGDSALYLCASEMGRDPGQGNVKLFFGSGTQLSVL.

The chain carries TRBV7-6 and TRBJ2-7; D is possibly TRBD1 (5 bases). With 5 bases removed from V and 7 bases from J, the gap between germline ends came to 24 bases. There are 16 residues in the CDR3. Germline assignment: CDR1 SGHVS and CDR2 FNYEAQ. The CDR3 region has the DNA TGTGCCAGCAGCCGGGCCACATGGACACCGACGCGAGAGCAGTACTTC. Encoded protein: CASSRATWTPTREQYF.

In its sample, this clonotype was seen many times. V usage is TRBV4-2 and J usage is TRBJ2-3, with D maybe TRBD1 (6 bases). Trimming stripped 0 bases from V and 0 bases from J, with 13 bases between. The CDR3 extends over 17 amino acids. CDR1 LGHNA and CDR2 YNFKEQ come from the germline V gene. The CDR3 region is CASSQDPAGASTDTQYF. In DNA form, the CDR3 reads TGTGCCAGCAGCCAAGATCCTGCAGGGGCGAGCACAGATACGCAGTATTTT.

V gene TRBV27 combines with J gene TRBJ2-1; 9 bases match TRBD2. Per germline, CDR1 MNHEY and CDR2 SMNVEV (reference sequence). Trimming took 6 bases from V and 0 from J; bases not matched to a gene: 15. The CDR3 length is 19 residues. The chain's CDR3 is CASSPGRRTSVSSYNEQFF. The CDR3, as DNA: TGTGCCAGCAGCCCCGGGCGTAGGACTAGCGTGAGCTCCTACAATGAGCAGTTCTTC.

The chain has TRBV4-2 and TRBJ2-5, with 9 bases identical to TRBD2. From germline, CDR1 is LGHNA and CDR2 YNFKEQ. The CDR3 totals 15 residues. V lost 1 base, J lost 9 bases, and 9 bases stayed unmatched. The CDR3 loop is CASSQGLAGAVPQYF. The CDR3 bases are TGTGCCAGCAGCCAAGGATTAGCGGGAGCCGTTCCCCAGTACTTC.

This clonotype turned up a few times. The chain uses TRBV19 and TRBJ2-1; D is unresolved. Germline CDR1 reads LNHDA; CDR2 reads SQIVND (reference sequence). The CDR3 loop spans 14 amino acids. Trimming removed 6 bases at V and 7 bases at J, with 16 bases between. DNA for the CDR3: TGTGCCAGTAGCCACTACGGAAGGAAGAATGAGCAGTTCTTC. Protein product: CASSHYGRKNEQFF.

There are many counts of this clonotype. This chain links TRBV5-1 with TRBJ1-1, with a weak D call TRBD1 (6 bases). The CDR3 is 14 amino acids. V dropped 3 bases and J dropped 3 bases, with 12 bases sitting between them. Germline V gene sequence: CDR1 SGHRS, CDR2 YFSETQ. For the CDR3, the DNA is TGCGCCAGCAGCTCTAGGGGGACGGACACTGAAGCTTTCTTT. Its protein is CASSSRGTDTEAFF. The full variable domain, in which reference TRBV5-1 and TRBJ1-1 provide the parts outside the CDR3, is KAGVTQTPRYLIKTRGQQVTLSCSPISGHRSVSWYQQTPGQGLQFLFEYFSETQRNKGNFPGRFSGRQFSNSRSEMNVSTLELGDSALYLCASSSRGTDTEAFFGQGTRLTVV.

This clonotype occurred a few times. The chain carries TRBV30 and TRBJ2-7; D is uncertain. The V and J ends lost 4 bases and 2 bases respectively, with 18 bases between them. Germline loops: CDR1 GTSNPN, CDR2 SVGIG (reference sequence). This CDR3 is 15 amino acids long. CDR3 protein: CAWTPNLVPPYEQYF. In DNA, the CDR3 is TGTGCCTGGACCCCAAATCTAGTCCCTCCCTACGAGCAGTACTTC.

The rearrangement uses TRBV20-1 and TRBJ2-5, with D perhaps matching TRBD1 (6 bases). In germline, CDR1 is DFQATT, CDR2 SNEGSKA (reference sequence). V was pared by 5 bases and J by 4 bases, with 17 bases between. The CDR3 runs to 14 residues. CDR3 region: CSALPGPGAETQYF. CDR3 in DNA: TGCAGTGCTCTACCGGGCCCAGGGGCAGAGACCCAGTACTTC.

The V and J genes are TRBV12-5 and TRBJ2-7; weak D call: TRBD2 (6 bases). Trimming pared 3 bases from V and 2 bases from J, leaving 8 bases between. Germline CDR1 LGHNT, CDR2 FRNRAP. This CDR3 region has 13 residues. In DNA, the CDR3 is TGTGCTAGTGGTTTATCGGGGGCCTACGAGCAGTACTTC. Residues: CASGLSGAYEQYF.

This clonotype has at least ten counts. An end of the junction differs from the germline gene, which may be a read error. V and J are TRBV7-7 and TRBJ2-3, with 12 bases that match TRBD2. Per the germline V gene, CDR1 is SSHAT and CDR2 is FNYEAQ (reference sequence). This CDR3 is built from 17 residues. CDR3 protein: CASSLGLAGGSTDTQYF. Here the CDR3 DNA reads TGTGCTAGCAGCTTAGGGCTAGCGGGGGGGTCGACAGATACGCAGTATTTT.

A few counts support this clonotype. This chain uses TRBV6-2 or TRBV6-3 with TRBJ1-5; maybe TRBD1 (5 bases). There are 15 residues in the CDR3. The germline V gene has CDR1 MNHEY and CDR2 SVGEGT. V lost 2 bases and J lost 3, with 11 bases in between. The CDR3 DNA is TGTGCCAGCAGTTACCAGGGACCGTTCAATCAGCCCCAGCATTTT. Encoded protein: CASSYQGPFNQPQHF.

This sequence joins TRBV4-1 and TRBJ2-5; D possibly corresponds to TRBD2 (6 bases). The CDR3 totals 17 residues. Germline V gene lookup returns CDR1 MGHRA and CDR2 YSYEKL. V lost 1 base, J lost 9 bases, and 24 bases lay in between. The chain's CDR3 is CASSQVGAWTTKSSQYF. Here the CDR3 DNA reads TGCGCCAGCAGCCAAGTGGGTGCTTGGACTACCAAGAGTTCCCAGTACTTC.

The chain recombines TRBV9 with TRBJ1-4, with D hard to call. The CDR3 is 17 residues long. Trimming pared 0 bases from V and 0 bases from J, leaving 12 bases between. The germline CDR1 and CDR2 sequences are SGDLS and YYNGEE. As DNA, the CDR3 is TGTGCCAGCAGCGTAGAGGGCAGGATCGCAACTAATGAAAAACTGTTTTTT. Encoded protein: CASSVEGRIATNEKLFF.

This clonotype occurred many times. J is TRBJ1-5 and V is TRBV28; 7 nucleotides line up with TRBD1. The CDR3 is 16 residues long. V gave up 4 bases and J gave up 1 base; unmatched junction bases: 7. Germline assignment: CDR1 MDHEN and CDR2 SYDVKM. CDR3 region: CASSYSSTGSNQPQHF. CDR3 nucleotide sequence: TGTGCCAGCAGTTACTCCTCGACAGGGAGCAATCAGCCCCAGCATTTT.

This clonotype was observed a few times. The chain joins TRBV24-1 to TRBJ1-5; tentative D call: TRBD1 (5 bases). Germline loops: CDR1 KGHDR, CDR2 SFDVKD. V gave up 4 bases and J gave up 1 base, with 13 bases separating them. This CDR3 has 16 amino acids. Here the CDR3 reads CATSDREGPSNQPQHF. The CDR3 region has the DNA TGTGCCACCAGTGACCGCGAGGGGCCGAGCAATCAGCCCCAGCATTTT.

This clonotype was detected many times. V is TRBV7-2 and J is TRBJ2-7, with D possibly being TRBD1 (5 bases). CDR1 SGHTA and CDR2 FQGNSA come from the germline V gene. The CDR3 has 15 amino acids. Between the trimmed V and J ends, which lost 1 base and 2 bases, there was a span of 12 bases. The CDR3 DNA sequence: TGTGCCAGCAGCTTAGACCAGGGTCGGGCCTACGAGCAGTACTTC. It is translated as CASSLDQGRAYEQYF.

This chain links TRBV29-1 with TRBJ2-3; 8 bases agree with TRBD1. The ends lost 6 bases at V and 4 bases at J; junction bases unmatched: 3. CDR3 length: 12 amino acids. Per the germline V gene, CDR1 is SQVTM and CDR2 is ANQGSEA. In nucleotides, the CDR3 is TGCAGCGTCGGACAGGGTTCAGATACGCAGTATTTT. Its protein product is CSVGQGSDTQYF.

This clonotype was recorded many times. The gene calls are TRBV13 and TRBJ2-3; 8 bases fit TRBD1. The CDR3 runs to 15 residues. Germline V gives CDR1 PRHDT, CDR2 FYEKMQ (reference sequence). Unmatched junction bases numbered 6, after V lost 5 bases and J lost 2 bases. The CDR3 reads CASSLGQEYTDTQYF. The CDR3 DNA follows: TGTGCCAGCAGCCTGGGACAGGAATACACAGATACGCAGTATTTT.

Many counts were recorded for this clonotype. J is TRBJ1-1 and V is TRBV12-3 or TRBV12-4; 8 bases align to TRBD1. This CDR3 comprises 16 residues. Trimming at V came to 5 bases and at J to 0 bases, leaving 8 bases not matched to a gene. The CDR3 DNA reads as TGTGCCAGCAGTGTCACCGGGACAGGACTGAACACTGAAGCTTTCTTT. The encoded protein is CASSVTGTGLNTEAFF.

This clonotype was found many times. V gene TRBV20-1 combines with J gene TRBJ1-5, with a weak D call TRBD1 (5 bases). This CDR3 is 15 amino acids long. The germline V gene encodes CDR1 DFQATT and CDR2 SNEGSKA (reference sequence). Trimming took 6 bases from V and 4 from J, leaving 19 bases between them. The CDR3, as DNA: TGCAGTGCCTCCGGGCCAAGGAGGGGTAATCAGCCCCAGCATTTT. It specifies CSASGPRRGNQPQHF.

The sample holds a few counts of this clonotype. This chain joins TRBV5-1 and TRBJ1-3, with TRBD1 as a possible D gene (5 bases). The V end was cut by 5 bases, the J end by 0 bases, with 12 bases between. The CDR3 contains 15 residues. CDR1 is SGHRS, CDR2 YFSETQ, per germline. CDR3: CASRWDSSSGNTIYF. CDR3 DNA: TGCGCCAGCAGATGGGACTCATCCTCTGGAAACACCATATATTTT.

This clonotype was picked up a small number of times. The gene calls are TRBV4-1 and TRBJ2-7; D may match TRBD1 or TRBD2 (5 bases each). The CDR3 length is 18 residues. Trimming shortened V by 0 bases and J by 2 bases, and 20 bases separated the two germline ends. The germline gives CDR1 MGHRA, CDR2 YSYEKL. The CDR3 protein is CASSQEGRLGELAYEQYF. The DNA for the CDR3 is TGCGCCAGCAGCCAAGAGGGGCGACTGGGGGAACTTGCCTACGAGCAGTACTTC.

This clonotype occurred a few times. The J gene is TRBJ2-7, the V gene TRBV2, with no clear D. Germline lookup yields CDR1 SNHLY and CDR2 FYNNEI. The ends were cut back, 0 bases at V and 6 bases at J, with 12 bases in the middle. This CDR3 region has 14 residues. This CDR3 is CASSEAARVGEQYF. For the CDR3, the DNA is TGTGCCAGCAGTGAAGCGGCAAGGGTGGGCGAGCAGTACTTC.

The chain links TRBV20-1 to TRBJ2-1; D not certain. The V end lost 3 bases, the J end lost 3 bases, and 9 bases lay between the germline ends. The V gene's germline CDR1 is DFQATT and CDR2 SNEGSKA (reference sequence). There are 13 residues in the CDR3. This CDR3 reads CSASVSGYNEQFF. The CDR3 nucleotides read TGCAGTGCTAGTGTTTCCGGCTACAATGAGCAGTTCTTC.

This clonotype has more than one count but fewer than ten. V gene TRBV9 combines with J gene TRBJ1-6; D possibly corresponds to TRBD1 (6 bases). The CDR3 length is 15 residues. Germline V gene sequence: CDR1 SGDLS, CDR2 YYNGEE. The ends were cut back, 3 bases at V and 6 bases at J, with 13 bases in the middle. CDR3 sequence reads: CASSATGLSNSPLHF. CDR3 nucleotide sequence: TGTGCCAGCAGCGCCACAGGGTTGAGTAATTCACCCCTCCACTTT.

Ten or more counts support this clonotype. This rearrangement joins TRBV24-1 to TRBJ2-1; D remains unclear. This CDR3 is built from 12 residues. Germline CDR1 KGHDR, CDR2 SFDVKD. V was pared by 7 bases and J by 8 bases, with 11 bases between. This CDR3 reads CATSLSSDEQFF. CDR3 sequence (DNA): TGTGCCACCAGCCTGTCGTCAGATGAGCAGTTCTTC.

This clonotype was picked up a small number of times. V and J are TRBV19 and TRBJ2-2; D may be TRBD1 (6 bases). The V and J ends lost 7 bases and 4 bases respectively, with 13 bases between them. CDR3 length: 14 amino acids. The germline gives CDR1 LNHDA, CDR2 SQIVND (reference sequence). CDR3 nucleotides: TGTGCCAGTACCCTTGGGACAAGCACCGGGGAGCTGTTTTTT. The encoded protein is CASTLGTSTGELFF. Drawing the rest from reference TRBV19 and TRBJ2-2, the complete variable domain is DGGITQSPKYLFRKEGQNVTLSCEQNLNHDAMYWYRQDPGQGLRLIYYSQIVNDFQKGDIAEGYSVSREKKESFPLTVTSAQKNPTAFYLCASTLGTSTGELFFGEGSRLTVL.

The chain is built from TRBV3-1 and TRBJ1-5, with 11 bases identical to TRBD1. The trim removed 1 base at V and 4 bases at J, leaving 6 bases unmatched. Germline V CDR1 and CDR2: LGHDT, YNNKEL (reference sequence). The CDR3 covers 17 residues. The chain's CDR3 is CASSQGTGGERNQPQHF. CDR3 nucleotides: TGTGCCAGCAGCCAAGGGACAGGGGGCGAGAGGAATCAGCCCCAGCATTTT.